This T cell receptor (beta chain) was documented in a study of human T cells and chemical hapten exposure. Study-level findings and limits: In comparison with controls, expanded TCRs gave rise to a significantly larger number of large CDR3 similarity clusters. There was a positive correlation between PT1 expanded TCR counts and patch test score.

Time point noted: patch test 2, 6 weeks after DPC sensitization. Noted treatment: therapeutic diphenylcyclopropenone sensitization with weekly scalp DPC. Blood sampling occurred before each patch-test application. Germline loops: CDR1 ENHRY, CDR2 SYGVKD. The CDR3 spans 14 residues. The V gene lost 4 bases and the J gene lost 2 bases, with 11 bases spanning the gap. This clonotype occurred many times. Its antigen is unknown. TCRdb fed the RACE reads into MiXCR, producing one record per CDR3 protein. The table includes roughly 92,000 distinct CDR3 sequences, roughly 10% detected once. The TCR comes from a woman between 40 and 55 years old with alopecia areata. Some clones in this sample may be carry-over from other donors' samples. The chain couples TRBV10-3 to TRBJ1-2; D may be TRBD1 (5 bases). The sample consisted of whole blood, taken in connection with sensitization to the hapten diphenylcyclopropenone (DPC). CDR3 protein: CAISGGGANYGYTF. Written as DNA, the CDR3 is TGTGCCATCAGTGGGGGGGGAGCGAACTATGGCTACACCTTC.